Following are 13 T cell receptor beta chains from one sample sequenced in a study of shared clonotypes between healthy human individuals. Method: immunoSEQ multiplex PCR; TCRdb's copy keeps in-frame clones and lacks some. The sample lists 450,000 to 500,000 clones, approximately 80% occurring once. Input material: PBMCs. These receptors were obtained from a woman aged 35 to 49 in good health. Some clones in this sample may be carry-over from other donors' samples.

The DNA for the CDR3 is TGTGCCAGCAGTGAATCGAGGACTAATGAAAAACTGTTTTTT. As protein: CASSESRTNEKLFF. J is TRBJ1-4 and V is TRBV6-1; no clear D gene. Germline V gene sequence: CDR1 MNHNS, CDR2 SASEGT. Trimming shortened V by 2 bases and J by 2 bases, and 6 bases separated the two germline ends. The CDR3 has 14 residues.

V and J are TRBV5-1 and TRBJ2-5; 7 bases are a match to TRBD2. Germline values: CDR1 SGHRS, CDR2 YFSETQ. The CDR3 length is 18 residues. V lost 0 bases and J lost 4; bases outside the gene matches: 15. The CDR3 is CASSLGTSFRWDLETQYF. The CDR3 coding sequence is TGCGCCAGCAGCTTGGGGACTAGTTTTAGGTGGGATTTAGAGACCCAGTACTTC.

As for this clone: A far larger clone is a single base away, which makes a read error likely. Other DNA sequences within the sample encode an identical CDR3. The chain employs TRBV15 and TRBJ2-3; 9 nucleotides line up with TRBD1. The germline V gene encodes CDR1 LNHNV and CDR2 YYDKDF (reference sequence). The CDR3 length is 16 residues. The CDR3 sequence is CATSRGTGGSTDTQYF. CDR3 nucleotide sequence: TGCGCCACCAGCAGGGGCACAGGGGGCAGCACAGATACGCAGTATTTT.

The chain couples TRBV19 to TRBJ2-3, with 7 bases that match TRBD1. This CDR3 comprises 15 residues. V shed 4 bases, J shed 4 bases, and the junction held 8 bases outside the gene matches. The germline V gene encodes CDR1 LNHDA and CDR2 SQIVND (reference sequence). DNA of the CDR3: TGTGCCAGTAGTACTGACAGGGATGTTTCAGATACGCAGTATTTT. Translation gives CASSTDRDVSDTQYF.

The sample holds one count of this clone. Here the CDR3 reads CASSQTPLAGGGYEQFF. The CDR3 region has the DNA TGCGCCAGCAGCCAGACCCCACTAGCGGGAGGGGGCTATGAGCAGTTCTTC. This chain links TRBV4-1 with TRBJ2-1, with TRBD2 matching 13 bases. The ends lost 3 bases at V and 8 bases at J; junction bases unmatched: 10. Germline loops: CDR1 MGHRA, CDR2 YSYEKL. The CDR3 contains 17 residues.

The J gene is TRBJ2-2, the V gene TRBV7-6, with D hard to call. CDR1 SGHVS and CDR2 FNYEAQ come from the germline V gene. V lost 0 bases to trimming and J lost 1 base, with 3 bases between them. The CDR3 has 14 residues. The CDR3 DNA follows: TGTGCCAGCAGCTTAGCGAGGAACACCGGGGAGCTGTTTTTT. It specifies CASSLARNTGELFF. Combining the CDR3 with reference TRBV7-6 and TRBJ2-2 gives the whole variable domain GAGVSQSPRYKVTKRGQDVALRCDPISGHVSLYWYRQALGQGPEFLTYFNYEAQQDKSGLPNDRFSAERPEGSISTLTIQRTEQRDSAMYRCASSLARNTGELFFGEGSRLTVL.

This rearrangement joins TRBV4-1 to TRBJ2-1, with 9 bases identical to TRBD2. Germline V gene data show CDR1 as MGHRA and CDR2 as YSYEKL. The CDR3 covers 16 residues. Trimming at V came to 4 bases and at J to 7 bases, leaving 11 bases not matched to a gene. DNA of the CDR3: TGCGCCAGCAGCCCGCTTGTGGCGGGAGGGCCGAATGAGCAGTTCTTC. Translated, it gives CASSPLVAGGPNEQFF.

The chain carries TRBV30 and TRBJ1-4; D not resolved. This CDR3 is built from 13 residues. The V gene's germline CDR1 is GTSNPN and CDR2 SVGIG (reference sequence). Trimming pared 2 bases from V and 6 bases from J, leaving 10 bases between. CDR3 nucleotide sequence: TGTGCCTGGAGTAGGCAGATAGATGAAAAACTGTTTTTT. Translating gives CAWSRQIDEKLFF.

This clone was seen a few times. The chain couples TRBV28 to TRBJ2-1, with 8 nucleotides matching TRBD2. This CDR3 contains 15 residues. J gave up 6 bases and V 5 bases, and 9 bases lay outside the gene matches. Germline V CDR1 and CDR2: MDHEN, SYDVKM. The CDR3 is CASSNTGTRPNEQFF. As DNA, the CDR3 is TGTGCCAGCAGTAACACCGGGACTAGACCCAATGAGCAGTTCTTC. The full variable domain, in which reference TRBV28 and TRBJ2-1 provide the parts outside the CDR3, is DVKVTQSSRYLVKRTGEKVFLECVQDMDHENMFWYRQDPGLGLRLIYFSYDVKMKEKGDIPEGYSVSREKKERFSLILESASTNQTSMYLCASSNTGTRPNEQFFGPGTRLTVL.

The rearrangement links TRBV6-6 to TRBJ2-7; 7 nucleotides agree with TRBD1. V shed 2 bases and J 6 bases; nucleotides not matched to a gene: 10. The CDR3 is 15 amino acids. Germline V CDR1 and CDR2: MNHNY, SVGAGI (reference sequence). The CDR3 is CASSYAGTDGVEQYF. Here the CDR3 DNA reads TGTGCCAGCAGTTACGCCGGGACAGATGGGGTCGAGCAGTACTTC.

This clone was found once. The V and J genes are TRBV6-1 and TRBJ1-2; D not resolved. Trimming took 3 bases from V and 2 from J, leaving 10 bases between them. CDR1 is MNHNS, CDR2 SASEGT, per germline. The CDR3 loop spans 14 amino acids. The CDR3 is CASSDMGWNYGYTF. DNA for the CDR3: TGTGCCAGCAGTGACATGGGGTGGAACTATGGCTACACCTTC.

This chain joins TRBV18 and TRBJ2-1, with 15 bases matching TRBD2. From germline, CDR1 is KGHSH and CDR2 LQKENI. After removal of 6 bases from V and 9 bases from J, the junction contained 3 bases not matched to a gene. This CDR3 region has 14 residues. The CDR3 bases are TGTGCCAGCTCCCGGACTAGCGGGAGGGGTGAGCAGTTCTTC. Translated, it gives CASSRTSGRGEQFF.

This chain joins TRBV7-3 and TRBJ2-1; perhaps TRBD2 as D (5 bases). V was trimmed by 2 bases and J by 2 bases, leaving 10 bases between them. Germline-derived CDR1 and CDR2 are SGHTA and FQGTGA. The CDR3 loop spans 15 amino acids. The CDR3 here is CASSLEGPTYNEQFF. As DNA, the CDR3 is TGTGCCAGCAGCTTAGAGGGTCCTACCTACAATGAGCAGTTCTTC.